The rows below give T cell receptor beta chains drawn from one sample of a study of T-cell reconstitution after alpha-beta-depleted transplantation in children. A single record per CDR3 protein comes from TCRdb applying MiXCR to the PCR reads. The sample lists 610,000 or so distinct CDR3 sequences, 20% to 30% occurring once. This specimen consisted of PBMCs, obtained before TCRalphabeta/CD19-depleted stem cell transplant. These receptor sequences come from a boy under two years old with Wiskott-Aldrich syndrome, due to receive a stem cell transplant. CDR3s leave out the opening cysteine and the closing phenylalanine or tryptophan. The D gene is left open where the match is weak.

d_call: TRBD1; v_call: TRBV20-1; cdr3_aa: SAQIGTENTEAF
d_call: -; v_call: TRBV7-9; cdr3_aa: ASSRRQVQETQY
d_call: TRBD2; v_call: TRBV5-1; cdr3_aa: ASSFTSSGRVNEQF
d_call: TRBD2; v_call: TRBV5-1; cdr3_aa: ASSQAGTSEETQY
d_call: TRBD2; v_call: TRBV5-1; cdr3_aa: ASSYGISGSGETQY
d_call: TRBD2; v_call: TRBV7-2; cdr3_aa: ASSRRTSGWPYEQY
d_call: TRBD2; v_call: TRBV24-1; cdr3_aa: ATSDPRTSGWEQF
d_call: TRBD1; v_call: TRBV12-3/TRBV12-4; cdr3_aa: ASSRDRGRMAGELF
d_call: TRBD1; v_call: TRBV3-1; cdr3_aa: ASSLGQQTNTQAF
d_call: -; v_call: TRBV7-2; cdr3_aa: ASSPTGSHEQY
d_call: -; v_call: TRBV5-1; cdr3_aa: ASSYTSSAYSYEQY
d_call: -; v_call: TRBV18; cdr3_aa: ASSPSLQGETQY
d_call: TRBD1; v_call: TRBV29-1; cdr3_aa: SVSSGTAYNEQF
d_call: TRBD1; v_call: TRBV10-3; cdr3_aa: AIRPGQGSTDTQY
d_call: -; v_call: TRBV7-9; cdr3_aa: ASSSTGTSRTGELF
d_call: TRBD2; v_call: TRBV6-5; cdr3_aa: ASSYRTSDQPTDTQY
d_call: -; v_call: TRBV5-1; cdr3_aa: ASSPRYLVKNEQF
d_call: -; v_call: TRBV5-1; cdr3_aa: ASSFRDITQETQY
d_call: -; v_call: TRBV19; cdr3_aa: ATAWGGYGYT
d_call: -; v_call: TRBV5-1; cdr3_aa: ASSLPTEGSNEQY
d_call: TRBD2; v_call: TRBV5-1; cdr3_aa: ASSLGLAGVLYNEQF
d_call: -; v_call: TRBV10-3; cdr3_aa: AIARARSYEQY
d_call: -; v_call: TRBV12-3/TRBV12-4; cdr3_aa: ASSIQGGYGYT
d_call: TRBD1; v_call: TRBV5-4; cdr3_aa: ASSFPGQGMYEQY
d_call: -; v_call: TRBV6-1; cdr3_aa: ASSQDWDTEAF